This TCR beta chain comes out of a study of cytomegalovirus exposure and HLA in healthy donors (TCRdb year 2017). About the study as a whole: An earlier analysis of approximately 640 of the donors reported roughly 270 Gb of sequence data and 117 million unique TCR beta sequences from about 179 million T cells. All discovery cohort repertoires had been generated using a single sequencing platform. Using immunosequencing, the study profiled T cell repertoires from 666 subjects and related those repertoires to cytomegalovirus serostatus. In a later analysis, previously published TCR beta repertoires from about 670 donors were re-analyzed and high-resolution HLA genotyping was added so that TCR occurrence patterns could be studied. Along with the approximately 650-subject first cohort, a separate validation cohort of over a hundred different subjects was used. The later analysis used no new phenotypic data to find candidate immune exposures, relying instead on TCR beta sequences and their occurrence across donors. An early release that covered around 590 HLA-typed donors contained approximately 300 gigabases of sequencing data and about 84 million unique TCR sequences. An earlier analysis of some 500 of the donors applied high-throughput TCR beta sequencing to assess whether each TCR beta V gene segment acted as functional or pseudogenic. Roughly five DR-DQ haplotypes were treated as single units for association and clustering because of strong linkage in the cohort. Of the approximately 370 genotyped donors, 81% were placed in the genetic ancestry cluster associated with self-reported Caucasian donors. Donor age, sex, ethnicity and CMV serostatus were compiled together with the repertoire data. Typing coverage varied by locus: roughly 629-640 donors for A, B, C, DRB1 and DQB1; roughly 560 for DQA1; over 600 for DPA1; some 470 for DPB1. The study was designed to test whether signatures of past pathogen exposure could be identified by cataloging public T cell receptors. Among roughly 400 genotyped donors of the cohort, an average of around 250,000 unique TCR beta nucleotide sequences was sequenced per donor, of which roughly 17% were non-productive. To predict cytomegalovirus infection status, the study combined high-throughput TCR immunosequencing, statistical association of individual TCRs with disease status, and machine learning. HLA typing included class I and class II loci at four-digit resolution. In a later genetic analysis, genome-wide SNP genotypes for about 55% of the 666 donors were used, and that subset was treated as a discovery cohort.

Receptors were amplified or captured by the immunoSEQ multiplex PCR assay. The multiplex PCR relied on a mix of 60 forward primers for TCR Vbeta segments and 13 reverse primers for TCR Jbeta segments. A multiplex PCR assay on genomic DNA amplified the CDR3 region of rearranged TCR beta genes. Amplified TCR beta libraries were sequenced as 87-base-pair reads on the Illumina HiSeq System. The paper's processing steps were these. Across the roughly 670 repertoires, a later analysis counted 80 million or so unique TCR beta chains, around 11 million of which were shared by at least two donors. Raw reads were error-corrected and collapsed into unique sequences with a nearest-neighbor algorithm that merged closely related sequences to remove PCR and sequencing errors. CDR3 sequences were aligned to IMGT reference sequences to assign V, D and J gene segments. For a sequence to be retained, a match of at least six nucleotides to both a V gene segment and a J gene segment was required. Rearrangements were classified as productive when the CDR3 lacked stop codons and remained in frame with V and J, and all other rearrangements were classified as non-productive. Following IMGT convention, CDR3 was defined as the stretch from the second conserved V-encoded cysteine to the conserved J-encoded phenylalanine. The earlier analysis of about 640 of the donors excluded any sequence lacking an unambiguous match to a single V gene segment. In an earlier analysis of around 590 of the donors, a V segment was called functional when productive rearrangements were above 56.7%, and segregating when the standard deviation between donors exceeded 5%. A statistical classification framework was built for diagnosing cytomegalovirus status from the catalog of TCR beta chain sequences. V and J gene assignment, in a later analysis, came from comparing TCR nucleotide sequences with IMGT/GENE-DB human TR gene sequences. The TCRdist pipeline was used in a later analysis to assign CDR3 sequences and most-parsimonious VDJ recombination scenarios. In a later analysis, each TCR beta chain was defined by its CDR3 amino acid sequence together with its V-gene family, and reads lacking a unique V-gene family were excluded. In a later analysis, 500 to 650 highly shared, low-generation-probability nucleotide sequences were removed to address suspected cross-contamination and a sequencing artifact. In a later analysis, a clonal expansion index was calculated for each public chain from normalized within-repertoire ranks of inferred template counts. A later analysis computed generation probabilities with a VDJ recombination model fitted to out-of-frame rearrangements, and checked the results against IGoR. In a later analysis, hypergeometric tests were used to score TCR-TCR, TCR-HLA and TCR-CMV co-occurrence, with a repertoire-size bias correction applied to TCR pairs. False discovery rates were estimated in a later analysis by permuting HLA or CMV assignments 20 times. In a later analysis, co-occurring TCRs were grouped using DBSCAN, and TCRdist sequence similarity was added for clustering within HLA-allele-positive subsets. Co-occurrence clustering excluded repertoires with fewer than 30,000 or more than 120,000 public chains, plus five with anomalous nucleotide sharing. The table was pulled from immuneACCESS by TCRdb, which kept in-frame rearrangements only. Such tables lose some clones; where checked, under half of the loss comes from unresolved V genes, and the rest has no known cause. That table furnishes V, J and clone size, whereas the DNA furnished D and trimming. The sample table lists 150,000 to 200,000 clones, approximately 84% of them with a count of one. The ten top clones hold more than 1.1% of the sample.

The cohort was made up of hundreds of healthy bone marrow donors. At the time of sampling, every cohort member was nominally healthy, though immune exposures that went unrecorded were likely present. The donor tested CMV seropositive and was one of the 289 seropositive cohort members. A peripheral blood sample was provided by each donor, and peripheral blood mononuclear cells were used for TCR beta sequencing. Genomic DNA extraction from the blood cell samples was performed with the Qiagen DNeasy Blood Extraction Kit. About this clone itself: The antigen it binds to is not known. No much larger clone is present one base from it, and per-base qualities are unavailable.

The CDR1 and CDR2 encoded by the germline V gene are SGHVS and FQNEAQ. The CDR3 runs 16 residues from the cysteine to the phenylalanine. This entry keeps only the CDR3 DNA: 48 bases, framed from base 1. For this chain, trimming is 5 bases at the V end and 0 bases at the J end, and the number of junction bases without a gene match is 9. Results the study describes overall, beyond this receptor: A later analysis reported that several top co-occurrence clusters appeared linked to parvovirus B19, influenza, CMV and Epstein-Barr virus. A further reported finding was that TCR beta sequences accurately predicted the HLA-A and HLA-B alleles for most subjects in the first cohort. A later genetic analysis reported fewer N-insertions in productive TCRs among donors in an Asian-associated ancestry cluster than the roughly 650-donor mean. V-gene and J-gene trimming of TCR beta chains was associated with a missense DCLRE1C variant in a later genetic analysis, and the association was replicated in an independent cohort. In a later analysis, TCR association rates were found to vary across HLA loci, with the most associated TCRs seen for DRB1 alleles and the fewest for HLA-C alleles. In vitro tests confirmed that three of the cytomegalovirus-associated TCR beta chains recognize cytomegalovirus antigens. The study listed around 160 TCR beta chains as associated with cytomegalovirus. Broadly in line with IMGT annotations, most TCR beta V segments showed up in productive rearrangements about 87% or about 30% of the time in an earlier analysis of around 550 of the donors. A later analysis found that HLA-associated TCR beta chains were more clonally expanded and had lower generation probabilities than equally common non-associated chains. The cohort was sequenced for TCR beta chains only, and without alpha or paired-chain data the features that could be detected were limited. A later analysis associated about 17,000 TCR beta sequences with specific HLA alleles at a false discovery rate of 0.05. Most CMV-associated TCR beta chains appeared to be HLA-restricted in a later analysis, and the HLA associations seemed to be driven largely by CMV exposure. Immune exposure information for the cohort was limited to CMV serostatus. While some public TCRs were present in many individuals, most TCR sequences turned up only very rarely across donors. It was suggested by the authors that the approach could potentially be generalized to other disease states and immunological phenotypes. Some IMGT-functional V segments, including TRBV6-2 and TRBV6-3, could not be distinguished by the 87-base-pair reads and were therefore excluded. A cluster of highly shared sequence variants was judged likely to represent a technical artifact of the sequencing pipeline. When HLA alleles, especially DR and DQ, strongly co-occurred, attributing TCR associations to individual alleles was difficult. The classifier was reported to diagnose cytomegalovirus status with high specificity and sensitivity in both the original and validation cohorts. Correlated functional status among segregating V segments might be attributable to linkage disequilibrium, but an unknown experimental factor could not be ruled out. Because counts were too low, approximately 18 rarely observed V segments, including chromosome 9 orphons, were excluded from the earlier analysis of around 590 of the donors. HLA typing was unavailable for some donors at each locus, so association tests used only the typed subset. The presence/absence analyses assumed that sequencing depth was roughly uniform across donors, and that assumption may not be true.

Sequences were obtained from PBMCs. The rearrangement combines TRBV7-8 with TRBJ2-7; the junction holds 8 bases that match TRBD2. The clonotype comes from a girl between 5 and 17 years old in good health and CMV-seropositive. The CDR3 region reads CASSPGGVGGSYEQYF. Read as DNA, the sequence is TGTGCCAGCAGCCCGGGGGGGGTGGGCGGCTCCTACGAGCAGTACTTC.